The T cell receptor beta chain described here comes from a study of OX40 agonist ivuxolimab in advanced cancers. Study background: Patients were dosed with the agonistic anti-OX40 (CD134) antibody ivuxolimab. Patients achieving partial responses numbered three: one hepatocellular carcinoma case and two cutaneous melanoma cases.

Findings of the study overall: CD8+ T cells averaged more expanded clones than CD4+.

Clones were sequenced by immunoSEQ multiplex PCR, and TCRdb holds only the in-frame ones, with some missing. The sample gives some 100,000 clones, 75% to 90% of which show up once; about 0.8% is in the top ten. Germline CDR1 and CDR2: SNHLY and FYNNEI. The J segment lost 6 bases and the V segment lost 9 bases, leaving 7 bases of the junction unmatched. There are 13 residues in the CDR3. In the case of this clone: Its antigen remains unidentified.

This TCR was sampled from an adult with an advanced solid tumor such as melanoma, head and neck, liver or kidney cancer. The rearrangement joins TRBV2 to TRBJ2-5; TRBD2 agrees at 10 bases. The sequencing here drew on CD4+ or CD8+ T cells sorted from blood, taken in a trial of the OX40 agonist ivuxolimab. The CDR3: CASLAGAEKTQYF. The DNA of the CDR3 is TGTGCCAGTCTAGCGGGAGCGGAGAAGACCCAGTACTTC.